This TCR beta chain was recorded in a study of cytomegalovirus exposure and HLA in healthy donors. Study-wide results and caveats: Later analysis identified several of the most significant clusters that appeared linked to common viral pathogens.

Turning to this clone: Antigen: not known.

Researchers ran the PCR with 60 Vbeta and 13 Jbeta primers. Repertoires were generated with immunoSEQ multiplex PCR, while TCRdb's copy carries only in-frame clones and drops some. The sample yields about 81,000 clones, around 90% seen once. Germline V gene data show CDR1 as MDHEN and CDR2 as SYDVKM. Between the trimmed V and J ends, which lost 6 bases and 4 bases, there was a span of 18 bases. This CDR3 has 15 amino acids. The gene calls are TRBV28 and TRBJ1-2; weak D call: TRBD1 (6 bases). This receptor was identified in a man between 18 and 29 years old in good health and CMV-seronegative. The source material was PBMCs. Here the CDR3 DNA reads TGTGCCAGCAGCTCCCCGGGGGGCTCTGGCTATGGCTACACCTTC. This encodes CASSSPGGSGYGYTF.